This T cell receptor beta chain came from a study of cytomegalovirus exposure and HLA in healthy donors. Overall study results and limits: The study listed 164 cytomegalovirus-associated TCR beta chains. In the roughly 110 validation repertoires, about 94% of cluster scores exceeded 0, per a later analysis.

Turning to this clone: The antigen is not known.

These donors were members of the roughly 110-subject validation cohort, a group separate from the roughly 670-subject first cohort. Using immunoSEQ multiplex PCR, the repertoire was profiled, and TCRdb retains in-frame clones only, with some absent. The data show tens of thousands of clones, around 90% seen once. The CDR3 is 15 amino acids. CDR1 LNHDA and CDR2 SQIVND come from the germline V gene (reference sequence). V dropped 8 bases and J dropped 8; count of bases not matched to a gene: 14. The receptor was isolated from a young woman in good health and CMV-seronegative. The V and J genes are TRBV19 and TRBJ1-2; 10 nucleotides match TRBD1. The specimen was PBMCs. CDR3 in DNA: TGTGCCAGTGTAGGGGACAGGGGACTTTGGGCCGGCTACACCTTC. Translated, it gives CASVGDRGLWAGYTF.